What follows are 16 T cell receptor beta chains derived from one specimen sequenced in a study of shared clonotypes between healthy human individuals. Using immunoSEQ multiplex PCR, the repertoire was profiled, and TCRdb retains in-frame clones only, with some absent. Here the sample spans fewer than 1 million clones, about 96% being singletons. Naive CD8 cells lacked CD45RO and underwent positive selection for CCR7, leaving out terminally differentiated effector memory CD45RA+ cells. Material for sequencing was naive CD8+ T cells sorted from blood. The receptors here all came from a man aged 25 to 40 in good health.

The V gene is TRBV29-1, the J gene TRBJ2-2; a possible D gene is TRBD2 (6 bases). The CDR3 is 13 amino acids. The germline gives CDR1 SQVTM, CDR2 ANQGSEA. Trimming left V 5 bases short and J 2 bases short, with 9 bases between. The CDR3 is CSVRGANTGELFF. In DNA form, the CDR3 reads TGCAGCGTTCGCGGGGCTAACACCGGGGAGCTGTTTTTT.

The rearrangement uses TRBV7-8 and TRBJ2-7; TRBD2 matches at 13 bases. The ends lost 2 bases at V and 2 bases at J; junction bases unmatched: 18. The CDR3 covers 21 residues. Germline CDR1 reads SGHVS; CDR2 reads FQNEAQ. For the CDR3, the DNA is TGTGCCAGCAGCTTATCCAGTGAGCGGACTAGCGGGAGTATCTGGACCTACGAGCAGTACTTC. Amino acid sequence: CASSLSSERTSGSIWTYEQYF.

This rearrangement joins TRBV18 to TRBJ2-7, with D hard to call. CDR1 and CDR2 from the germline V gene are KGHSH and LQKENI. V shed 6 bases and J shed 5 bases, with 17 bases lying between them. The CDR3 runs 14 residues. CDR3 residues: CASSKQQRTDEQYF. The CDR3 nucleotides read TGTGCCAGCTCTAAACAGCAAAGGACCGACGAGCAGTACTTC.

The rearrangement uses TRBV6-5 and TRBJ2-1; 7 bases line up with TRBD2. This CDR3 comprises 14 residues. V shed 5 bases and J 8 bases; nucleotides not matched to a gene: 9. Germline CDR1 MNHEY, CDR2 SVGAGI. CDR3 protein: CASSDPGGSDEQFF. The CDR3 nucleotides are TGTGCCAGCAGTGACCCGGGGGGTAGCGATGAGCAGTTCTTC.

The CDR3 region is CSVGGTPSSRTLYEQYF. The CDR3 DNA reads as TGCAGCGTTGGGGGGACTCCCTCTTCGAGAACCCTCTACGAGCAGTACTTC. The J gene is TRBJ2-7, the V gene TRBV29-1; maybe TRBD2 (6 bases). Between the trimmed V and J ends, which lost 4 bases and 3 bases, there was a span of 25 bases. The CDR3 has 17 residues. CDR1 is SQVTM and CDR2 is ANQGSEA in the germline V gene.

The chain links TRBV29-1 to TRBJ2-1, with no clear D. CDR1 is SQVTM, CDR2 ANQGSEA, per germline. This CDR3 contains 14 residues. Trimming cost V 6 bases and J 7 bases, with 19 bases left between them. The CDR3 sequence: CSVTGLVVLNEQFF. The CDR3 DNA reads as TGCAGCGTCACCGGGTTAGTGGTCCTTAATGAGCAGTTCTTC.

The chain carries TRBV30 and TRBJ1-3, with unresolved D. This CDR3 contains 12 residues. Trimming left V 1 base short and J 7 bases short, with 8 bases between. Germline lookup yields CDR1 GTSNPN and CDR2 SVGIG (reference sequence). The CDR3 DNA is TGTGCCTGGAGTGAAGAAGGGAACACCATATATTTT. This encodes CAWSEEGNTIYF.

CDR3 in amino acids: CASSYDGRGETQYF. The CDR3 DNA reads as TGTGCCAGCAGTTACGACGGGCGAGGAGAGACCCAGTACTTC. The V gene is TRBV6-5, the J gene TRBJ2-5; D uncertain. There are 14 residues in the CDR3. V gave up 2 bases and J gave up 4 bases, with 11 bases separating them. Germline V CDR1 and CDR2: MNHEY, SVGAGI.

This chain connects TRBV5-1 to TRBJ2-1; unclear D gene. V lost 6 bases and J lost 0, with 13 bases in between. Germline loops: CDR1 SGHRS, CDR2 YFSETQ. The CDR3 consists of 15 residues. CDR3 bases: TGCGCCAGCATCCCCTTCCCTAGCTCCTACAATGAGCAGTTCTTC. Protein: CASIPFPSSYNEQFF.

The chain is built from TRBV13 and TRBJ2-1; 15 bases are shared with TRBD2. The CDR3 is 19 residues long. V was clipped by 4 bases and J by 8 bases; unmatched bases: 15. CDR1 PRHDT and CDR2 FYEKMQ come from the germline V gene (reference sequence). The CDR3 DNA follows: TGTGCCAGCAGCTCTTGGACTAGCGGGAGGGCATTAAAGGGTCATGAGCAGTTCTTC. Translated, it gives CASSSWTSGRALKGHEQFF.

The CDR3, as DNA: TGTGCCAGCAGCCCTACAGGGCACCAAGATTACGAGCAGTACTTC. This encodes CASSPTGHQDYEQYF. The rearrangement uses TRBV7-9 and TRBJ2-7, with TRBD1 as a possible D gene (6 bases). Trimming took 5 bases from V and 4 from J, leaving 18 bases between them. CDR1 is SEHNR, CDR2 FQNEAQ, per germline (reference sequence). The CDR3 loop spans 15 amino acids.

The rearrangement joins TRBV15 to TRBJ2-1; 8 positions agree with TRBD2. CDR1 is LNHNV and CDR2 is YYDKDF in the germline V gene (reference sequence). CDR3 size: 16 residues. Trimming took 5 bases from V and 9 from J; bases not matched to a gene: 15. CDR3 region: CATSGGDPGGPGEQFF. CDR3 nucleotide sequence: TGTGCCACCAGCGGGGGAGACCCGGGAGGGCCCGGTGAGCAGTTCTTC.

J is TRBJ2-7 and V is TRBV10-2; possibly TRBD2 for D (6 bases). Germline V gene sequence: CDR1 WSHSY, CDR2 SAAADI. The CDR3 is 14 amino acids. V was cut by 6 bases and J by 0 bases, with 12 bases left in between. The CDR3 DNA reads TGCGCCAGCAGAGCGGGCCGGGTCTCCTACGAGCAGTACTTC. It encodes CASRAGRVSYEQYF.

This chain connects TRBV5-5 to TRBJ1-5; no clear D gene. This CDR3 spans 15 amino acids. V lost 1 base and J lost 4, with 12 bases in between. CDR1 and CDR2 (germline): SGHKS, YYEKEE (reference sequence). CDR3 nucleotide sequence: TGTGCCAGCAGCTTGTGGCCTCCACAAAATCAGCCCCAGCATTTT. Protein product: CASSLWPPQNQPQHF.

V and J are TRBV7-6 and TRBJ2-7, with D hard to call. The V end lost 2 bases, the J end lost 5 bases, and 13 bases lay between the germline ends. This CDR3 contains 14 residues. Germline V gene lookup returns CDR1 SGHVS and CDR2 FNYEAQ. This CDR3 reads CASSLTGPLDEQYF. In nucleotides, the CDR3 is TGTGCCAGCAGCTTAACCGGGCCCCTCGACGAGCAGTACTTC.

Comments on this clone: Other DNA sequences in the sample encode the same CDR3. The rearrangement joins TRBV7-2 to TRBJ2-3; the D is unclear. The CDR3 is made up of 12 amino acids. V lost 1 base, J lost 6 bases, and 5 bases lay in between. CDR1 is SGHTA and CDR2 is FQGNSA in the germline V gene. The CDR3 coding sequence is TGTGCCAGCAGCTTAGGGACGGATACGCAGTATTTT. This translates into CASSLGTDTQYF.